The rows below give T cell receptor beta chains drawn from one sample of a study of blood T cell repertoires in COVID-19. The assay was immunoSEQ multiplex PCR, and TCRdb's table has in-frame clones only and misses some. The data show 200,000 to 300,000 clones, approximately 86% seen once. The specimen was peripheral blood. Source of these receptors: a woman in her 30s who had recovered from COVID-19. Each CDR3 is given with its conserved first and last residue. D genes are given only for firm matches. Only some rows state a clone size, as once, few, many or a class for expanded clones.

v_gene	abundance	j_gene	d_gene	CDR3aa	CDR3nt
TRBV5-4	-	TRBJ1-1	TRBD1	CASRQGQGVMNTEAFF	TGTGCCAGCAGACAGGGACAGGGGGTTATGAACACTGAAGCTTTCTTT
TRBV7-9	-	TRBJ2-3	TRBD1	CATDRGTDTQYF	TGTGCCACGGACAGGGGGACGGATACGCAGTATTTT
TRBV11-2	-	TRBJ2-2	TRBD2	CASSGGLAGGTGELFF	TGTGCCAGCAGCGGGGGACTAGCGGGGGGCACCGGGGAGCTGTTTTTT
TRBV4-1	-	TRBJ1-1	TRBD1	CASSQDGPGQGGSAFF	TGCGCCAGCAGCCAAGACGGCCCGGGACAGGGAGGTTCAGCTTTCTTT
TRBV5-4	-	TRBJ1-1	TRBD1	CASSSTGEAFF	TGTGCCAGCAGCTCCACAGGGGAGGCTTTCTTT
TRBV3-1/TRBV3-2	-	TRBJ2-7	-	CASSQGSIGARYEQYF	TGTGCCAGCAGCCAAGGGAGTATAGGGGCACGCTACGAGCAGTACTTC
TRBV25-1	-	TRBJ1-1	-	CASSEWGRGVNTEAFF	TGTGCCAGCAGTGAATGGGGGCGAGGGGTGAACACTGAAGCTTTCTTT
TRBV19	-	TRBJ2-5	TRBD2	CASSIILAGGQETQYF	TGTGCCAGTAGTATAATACTAGCGGGGGGCCAAGAGACCCAGTACTTC
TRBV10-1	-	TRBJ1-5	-	CASRRGARENSNQPQHF	TGCGCCAGCAGAAGAGGAGCCAGGGAAAATAGCAATCAGCCCCAGCATTTT
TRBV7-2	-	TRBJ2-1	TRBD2	CASSLIGGAYNEQFF	TGTGCCAGCAGCTTAATCGGGGGGGCCTACAATGAGCAGTTCTTC
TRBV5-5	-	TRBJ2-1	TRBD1	CASSLLWAGQAYNEQFF	TGTGCCAGCAGCTTGCTTTGGGCGGGACAGGCTTACAATGAGCAGTTCTTC
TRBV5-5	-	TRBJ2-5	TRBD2	CASSLYQRGGKGVVQETQYF	TGTGCCAGCAGCTTGTACCAGCGGGGGGGCAAAGGGGTCGTCCAAGAGACCCAGTACTTC
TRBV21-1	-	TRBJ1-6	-	CASPPVGSGIRRCSYNSPLHF	-
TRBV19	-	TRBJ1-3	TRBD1	CASRDRVDGNTIYF	TGTGCCAGCCGGGACAGGGTGGATGGAAACACCATATATTTT
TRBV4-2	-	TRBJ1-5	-	CASSQRRGKDQPQHF	TGTGCCAGCAGCCAAAGGCGGGGGAAGGATCAGCCCCAGCATTTT
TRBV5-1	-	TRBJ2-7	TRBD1	CASTRTGGYEQYF	TGCGCCAGCACCCGGACAGGGGGCTACGAGCAGTACTTC
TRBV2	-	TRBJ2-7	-	CASKREVHEQYF	TGTGCCAGCAAGCGAGAGGTCCACGAGCAGTACTTC
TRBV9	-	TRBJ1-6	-	CASSASGTPSSYNSPLHF	TGTGCCAGCAGCGCCTCCGGGACACCGAGCTCCTATAATTCACCCCTCCACTTT
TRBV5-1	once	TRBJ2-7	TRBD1	CASSLGGGTGTYEQYF	TGCGCCAGCAGCCTGGGTGGTGGGACAGGGACCTACGAGCAGTACTTC